This T cell receptor (beta chain) stems from a study of control samples from healthy donors and cancer patients. Trimming removed 2 bases from V and 7 bases from J, with 12 bases in between. Germline values: CDR1 MNHEY, CDR2 SVGEGT. The CDR3 loop spans 14 amino acids. TCRdb's copy holds only in-frame clones and misses some; the assay was immunoSEQ multiplex PCR. The sample yields fewer than 150,000 clones, about nine tenths seen once. The sequencing input was blood. The chain links TRBV6-2 or TRBV6-3 to TRBJ1-5; D ambiguous. This sequence was found in a woman under 30 in good health. CDR3 loop: CASSYAIDRQPQHF. CDR3 DNA: TGTGCCAGCAGTTACGCCATAGACCGGCAGCCCCAGCATTTT.